Following are 4 T cell receptor beta chains from one sample sequenced in a study of vaccination effects on CD4 cells after COVID-19. No antigen has been identified for these receptors. TCRdb's table, derived via immunoSEQ multiplex PCR, lists solely in-frame clones and lacks some. This table holds more than 20,000 clones, around 76% found once. Before any sequencing was done, the ViraFEST assay used viral peptide pools to expand antigen-specific CD4+ T cells. Culturing for more than eight days preceded CD4+ T cell isolation. Neither prior SARS-CoV-2 infection nor positive nucleocapsid antibodies were present in the vaccine recipients. This specimen consisted of CD4+ T cells from PBMCs cultured with HCoV-NL63 spike peptides, obtained before COVID-19 vaccination. These receptors were taken from a human donor who received a COVID-19 vaccine.

The rearrangement uses TRBV18 and TRBJ1-3, with D possibly being TRBD1 (6 bases). Germline-derived CDR1 and CDR2 are KGHSH and LQKENI. V lost 2 bases and J lost 2, with 10 bases in between. The CDR3 consists of 15 residues. The CDR3 sequence: CASSPSGGTGNTIYF. The DNA of the CDR3 is TGTGCCAGCTCACCAAGCGGGGGCACTGGAAACACCATATATTTT.

The rearrangement links TRBV27 to TRBJ2-7; D is uncertain. The CDR3 is 12 residues long. In germline, CDR1 is MNHEY, CDR2 SMNVEV (reference sequence). V was cut by 5 bases and J by 3 bases, with 8 bases left in between. The CDR3 coding sequence is TGTGCCAGCAGTCCCAACCACTACGAGCAGTACTTC. This sequence encodes CASSPNHYEQYF.

The chain uses TRBV18 and TRBJ2-5; D possibly corresponds to TRBD1 (6 bases). Trimming pared 5 bases from V and 4 bases from J, leaving 23 bases between. Germline V gene sequence: CDR1 KGHSH, CDR2 LQKENI. The CDR3 length is 17 residues. The CDR3 loop is CASSLPHGQPDAETQYF. CDR3 DNA: TGTGCCAGCTCATTACCGCACGGACAGCCGGACGCAGAGACCCAGTACTTC.

The chain's CDR3 is CASSYPTGTGVGSPLHF. The CDR3 bases are TGTGCCAGCAGCTACCCGACCGGGACAGGGGTAGGTTCACCCCTCCACTTT. This chain connects TRBV5-4 to TRBJ1-6; 10 bases fit TRBD1. The germline gives CDR1 SGHNT, CDR2 YYREEE (reference sequence). V gave up 3 bases and J gave up 9 bases; unmatched junction bases: 12. This CDR3 has 17 residues.